Included here is one T cell receptor beta chain sequence, with context. Mismatch with germline at one junction end may stem from a read error. This entry comes from a study of cytomegalovirus exposure and HLA in healthy donors. This CDR3 has 15 amino acids. In germline, CDR1 is MNHEY, CDR2 SVGAGI. Primers: 60 Vbeta forward and 13 Jbeta reverse. Assay used: immunoSEQ multiplex PCR; TCRdb lists only in-frame clones, some missing. Here the sample spans 150,000 or so clones, 77% being singletons. Material: PBMCs. J is TRBJ1-1 and V is TRBV6-5, with TRBD1 matching 7 bases. The sequence was obtained from a young woman in good health and CMV-seronegative. The CDR3: CAGSSLTGYGTEAFF. The CDR3 DNA reads TGTGCCGGCAGTTCCCTGACAGGGTATGGGACTGAAGCTTTCTTT.